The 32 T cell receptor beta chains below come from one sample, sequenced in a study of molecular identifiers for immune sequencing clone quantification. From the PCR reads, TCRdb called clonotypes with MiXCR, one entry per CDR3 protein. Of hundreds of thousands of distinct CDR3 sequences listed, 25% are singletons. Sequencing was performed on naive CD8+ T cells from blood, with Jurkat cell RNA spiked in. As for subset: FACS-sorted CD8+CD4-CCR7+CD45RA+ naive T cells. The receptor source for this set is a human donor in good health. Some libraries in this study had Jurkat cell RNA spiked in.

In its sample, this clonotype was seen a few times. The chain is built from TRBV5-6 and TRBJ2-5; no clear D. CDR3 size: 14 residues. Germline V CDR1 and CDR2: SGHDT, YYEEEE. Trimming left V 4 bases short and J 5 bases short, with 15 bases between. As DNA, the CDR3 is TGTGCCAGCAGCCCCAACGTCCGAGGTGAGACCCAGTACTTC. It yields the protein CASSPNVRGETQYF.

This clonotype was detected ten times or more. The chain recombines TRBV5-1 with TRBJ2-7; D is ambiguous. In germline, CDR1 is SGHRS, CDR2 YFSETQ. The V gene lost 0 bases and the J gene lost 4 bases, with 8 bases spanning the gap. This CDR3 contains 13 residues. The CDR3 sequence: CASSLDSGYEQYF. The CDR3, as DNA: TGCGCCAGCAGCTTGGACTCGGGTTACGAGCAGTACTTC.

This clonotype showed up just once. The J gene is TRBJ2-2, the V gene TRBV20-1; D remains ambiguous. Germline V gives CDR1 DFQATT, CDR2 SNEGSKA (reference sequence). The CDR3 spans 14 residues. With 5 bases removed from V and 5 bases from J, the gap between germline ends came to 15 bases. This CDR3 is CSAEDPPRTGELFF. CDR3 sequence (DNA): TGCAGTGCTGAGGACCCCCCTAGGACCGGGGAGCTGTTTTTT.

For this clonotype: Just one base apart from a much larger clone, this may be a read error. The CDR3 region has the DNA TGTGCCATGACACCTTCTACCGGGACTAGAGGCGAGCAGTACTTC. Its translation is CAMTPSTGTRGEQYF. V gene TRBV6-6 combines with J gene TRBJ2-7; 8 positions agree with TRBD2. The germline V gene has CDR1 MNHNY and CDR2 SVGAGI (reference sequence). V shed 10 bases and J 6 bases; nucleotides not matched to a gene: 17. The CDR3 is 15 amino acids.

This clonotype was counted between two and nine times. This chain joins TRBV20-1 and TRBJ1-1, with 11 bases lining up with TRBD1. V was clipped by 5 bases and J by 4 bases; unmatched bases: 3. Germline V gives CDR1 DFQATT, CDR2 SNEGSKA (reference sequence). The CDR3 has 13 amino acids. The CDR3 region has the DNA TGCAGTGCTGAGGGACAGGGGGGCACTGAAGCTTTCTTT. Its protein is CSAEGQGGTEAFF.

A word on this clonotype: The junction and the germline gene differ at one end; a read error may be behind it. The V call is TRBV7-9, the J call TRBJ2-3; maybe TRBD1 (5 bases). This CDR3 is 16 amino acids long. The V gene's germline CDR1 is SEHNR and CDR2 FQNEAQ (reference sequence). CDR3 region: CANSHIQRASRGTQYF. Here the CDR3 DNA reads TGTGCCAACAGCCACATACAAAGAGCCTCAAGGGGTACGCAGTATTTT.

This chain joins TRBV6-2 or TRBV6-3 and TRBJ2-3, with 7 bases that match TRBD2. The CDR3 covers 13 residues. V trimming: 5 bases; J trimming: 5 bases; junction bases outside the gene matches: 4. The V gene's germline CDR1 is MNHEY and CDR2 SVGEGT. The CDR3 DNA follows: TGTGCCAGCAGTAGCGGGGAAGGAGATACGCAGTATTTT. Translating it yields CASSSGEGDTQYF.

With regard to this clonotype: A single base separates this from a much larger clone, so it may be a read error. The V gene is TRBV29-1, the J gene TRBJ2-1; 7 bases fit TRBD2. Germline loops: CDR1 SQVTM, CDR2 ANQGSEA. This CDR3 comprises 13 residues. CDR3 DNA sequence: TGCAGCGTTGAACTAGCGGACTACAATGAGCAGCTCTTC. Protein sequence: CSVELADYNEQLF.

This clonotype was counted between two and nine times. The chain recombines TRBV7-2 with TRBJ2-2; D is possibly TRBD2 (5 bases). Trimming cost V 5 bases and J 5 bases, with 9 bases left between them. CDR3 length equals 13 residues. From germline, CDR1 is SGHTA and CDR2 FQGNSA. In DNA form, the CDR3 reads TGTGCCAGCAGCCCCCGACTAACCGGGGAGCTGTTTTTT. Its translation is CASSPRLTGELFF.

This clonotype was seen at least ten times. This CDR3 reads CASSHGPKIGMNTEAFF. CDR3 DNA sequence: TGTGCCAGCAGCCACGGGCCGAAAATTGGAATGAACACTGAAGCTTTCTTT. This rearrangement joins TRBV7-9 to TRBJ1-1; D is uncertain. Germline assignment: CDR1 SEHNR and CDR2 FQNEAQ (reference sequence). This CDR3 has 17 amino acids. The V end lost 5 bases, the J end lost 0 bases, and 19 bases lay between the germline ends.

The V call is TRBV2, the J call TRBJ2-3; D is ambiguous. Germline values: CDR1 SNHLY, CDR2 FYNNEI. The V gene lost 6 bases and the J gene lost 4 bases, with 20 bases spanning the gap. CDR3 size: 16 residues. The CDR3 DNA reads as TGTGCCAGCAGACATGGGCCGCCCCTAGGTCCAGATACGCAGTATTTT. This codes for CASRHGPPLGPDTQYF.

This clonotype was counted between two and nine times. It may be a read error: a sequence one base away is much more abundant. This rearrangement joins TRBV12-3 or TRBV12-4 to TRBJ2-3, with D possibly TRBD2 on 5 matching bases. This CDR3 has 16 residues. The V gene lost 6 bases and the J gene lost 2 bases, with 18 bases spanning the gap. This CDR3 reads CASSPQRWPNTDTQYF. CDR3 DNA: TGTGCCAGCAGCCCCCAGCGGTGGCCTAACACAGATACGCAGTATTTT.

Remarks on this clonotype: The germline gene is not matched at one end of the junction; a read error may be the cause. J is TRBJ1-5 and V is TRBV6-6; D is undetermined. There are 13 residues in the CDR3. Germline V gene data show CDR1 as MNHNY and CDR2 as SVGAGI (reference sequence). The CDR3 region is CASSRYSKQPQHF. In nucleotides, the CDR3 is TGTGCCAGCAGTCGTTATAGCAAACAGCCCCAGCATTTT.

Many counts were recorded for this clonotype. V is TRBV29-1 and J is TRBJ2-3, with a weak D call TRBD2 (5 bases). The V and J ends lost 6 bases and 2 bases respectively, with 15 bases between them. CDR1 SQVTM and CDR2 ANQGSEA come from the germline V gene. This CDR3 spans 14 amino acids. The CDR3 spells CSVELELDTDTQYF. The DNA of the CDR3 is TGCAGCGTGGAACTAGAGCTCGACACAGATACGCAGTATTTT.

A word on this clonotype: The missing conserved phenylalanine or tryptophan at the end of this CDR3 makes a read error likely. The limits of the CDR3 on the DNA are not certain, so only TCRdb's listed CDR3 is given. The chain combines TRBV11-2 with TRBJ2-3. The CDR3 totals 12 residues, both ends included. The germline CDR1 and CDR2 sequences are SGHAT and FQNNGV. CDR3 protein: CASSCGVDTEYV.

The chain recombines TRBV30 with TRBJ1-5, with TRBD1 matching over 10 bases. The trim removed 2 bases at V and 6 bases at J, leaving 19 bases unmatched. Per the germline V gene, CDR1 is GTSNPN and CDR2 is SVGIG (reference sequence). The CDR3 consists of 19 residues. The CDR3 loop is CAWSRTPSTGGYGSQPQHF. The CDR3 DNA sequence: TGTGCCTGGAGTCGGACCCCCTCGACAGGGGGCTATGGTAGTCAGCCCCAGCATTTT.

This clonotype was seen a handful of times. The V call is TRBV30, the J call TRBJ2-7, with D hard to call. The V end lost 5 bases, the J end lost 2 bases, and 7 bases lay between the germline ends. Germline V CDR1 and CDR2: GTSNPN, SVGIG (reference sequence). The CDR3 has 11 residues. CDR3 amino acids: CAWVEAYEQYF. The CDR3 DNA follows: TGTGCCTGGGTAGAGGCCTACGAGCAGTACTTC.

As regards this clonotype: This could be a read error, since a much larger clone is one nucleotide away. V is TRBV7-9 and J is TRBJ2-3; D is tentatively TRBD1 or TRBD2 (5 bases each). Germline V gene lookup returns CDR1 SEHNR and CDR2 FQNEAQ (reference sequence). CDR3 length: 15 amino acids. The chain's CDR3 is CASSLTESSTGTQYF. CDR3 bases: TGTGCCAGCAGCTTAACAGAATCTAGCACAGGTACGCAGTATTTT.

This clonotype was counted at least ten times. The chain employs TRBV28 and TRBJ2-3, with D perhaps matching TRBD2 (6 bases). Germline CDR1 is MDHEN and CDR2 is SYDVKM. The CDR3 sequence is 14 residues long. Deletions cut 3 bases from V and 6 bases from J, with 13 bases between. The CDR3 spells CASSFTGRGDTQYF. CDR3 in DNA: TGTGCCAGCAGTTTCACCGGGAGAGGTGATACGCAGTATTTT.

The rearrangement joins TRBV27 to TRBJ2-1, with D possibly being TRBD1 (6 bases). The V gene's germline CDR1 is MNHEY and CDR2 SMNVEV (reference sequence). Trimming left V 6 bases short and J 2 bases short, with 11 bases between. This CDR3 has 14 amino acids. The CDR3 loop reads CASSSQGAYNEQFF. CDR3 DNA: TGTGCCAGCAGCTCACAGGGCGCCTACAATGAGCAGTTCTTC.

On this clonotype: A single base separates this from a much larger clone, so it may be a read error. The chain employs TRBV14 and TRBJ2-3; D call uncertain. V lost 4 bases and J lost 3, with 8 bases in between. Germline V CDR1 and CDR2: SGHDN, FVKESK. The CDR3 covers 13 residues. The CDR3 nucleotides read TGTGCCAGCAGCCTATTCAAGACAGATACGCAGTATTTT. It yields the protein CASSLFKTDTQYF.

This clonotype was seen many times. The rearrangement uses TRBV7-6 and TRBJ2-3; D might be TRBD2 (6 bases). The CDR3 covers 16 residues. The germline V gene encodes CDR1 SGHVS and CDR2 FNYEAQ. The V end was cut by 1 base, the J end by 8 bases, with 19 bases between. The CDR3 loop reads CASSLGGDLRVRTQYF. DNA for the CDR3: TGTGCCAGCAGCTTAGGCGGGGACTTGCGAGTGCGTACGCAGTATTTT.

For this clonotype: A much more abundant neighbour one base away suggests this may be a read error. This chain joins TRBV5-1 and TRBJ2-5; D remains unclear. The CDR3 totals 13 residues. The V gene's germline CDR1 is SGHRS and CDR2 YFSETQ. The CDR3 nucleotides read TGCGCCAGCACCATGGACGCGCAAGAGACCCAGTGCTTC. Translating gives CASTMDAQETQCF.

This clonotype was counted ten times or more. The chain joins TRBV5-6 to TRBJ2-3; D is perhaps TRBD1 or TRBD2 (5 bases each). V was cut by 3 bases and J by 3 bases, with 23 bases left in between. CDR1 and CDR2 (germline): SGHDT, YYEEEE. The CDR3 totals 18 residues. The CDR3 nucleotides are TGTGCCAGCAGCTCCCGGGACGGGGAAGGGGCGGATACAGATACGCAGTATTTT. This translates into CASSSRDGEGADTDTQYF.

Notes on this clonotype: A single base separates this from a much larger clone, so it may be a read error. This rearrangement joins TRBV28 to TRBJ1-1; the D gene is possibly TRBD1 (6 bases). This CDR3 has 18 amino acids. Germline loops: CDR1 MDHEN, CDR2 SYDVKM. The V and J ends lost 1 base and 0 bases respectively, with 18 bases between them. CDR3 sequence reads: CASSLSVRGLGMNTEAFF. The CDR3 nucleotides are TGTGCCAGCAGTTTATCTGTCAGGGGTTTGGGAATGAACACTGAAGCTTTCTTT.

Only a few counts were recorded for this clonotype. The CDR3 region is CSAPRQARSGEAFF. The CDR3 DNA follows: TGCAGTGCTCCCCGACAGGCTCGGAGCGGTGAAGCTTTCTTT. The chain carries TRBV20-1 and TRBJ1-1; TRBD1 is a possible D gene (6 bases). V shed 5 bases and J shed 7 bases, with 20 bases lying between them. The CDR3 loop spans 14 amino acids. From germline, CDR1 is DFQATT and CDR2 SNEGSKA (reference sequence).

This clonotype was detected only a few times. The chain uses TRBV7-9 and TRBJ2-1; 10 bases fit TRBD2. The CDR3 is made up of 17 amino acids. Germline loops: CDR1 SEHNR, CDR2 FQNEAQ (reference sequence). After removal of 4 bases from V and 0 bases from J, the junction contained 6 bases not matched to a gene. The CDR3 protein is CASSSTTSGPSYNEQFF. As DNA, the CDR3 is TGTGCCAGCAGCTCTACGACTAGCGGGCCCTCCTACAATGAGCAGTTCTTC.

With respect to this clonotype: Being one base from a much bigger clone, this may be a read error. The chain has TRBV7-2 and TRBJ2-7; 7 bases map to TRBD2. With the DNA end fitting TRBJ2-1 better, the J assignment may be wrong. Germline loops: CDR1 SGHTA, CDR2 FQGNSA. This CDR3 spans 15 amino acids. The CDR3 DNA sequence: TGTGCCAGCAGCTTAAGTGGAAGCGGGGTCTACGAGCAGTTCTTC. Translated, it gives CASSLSGSGVYEQFF.

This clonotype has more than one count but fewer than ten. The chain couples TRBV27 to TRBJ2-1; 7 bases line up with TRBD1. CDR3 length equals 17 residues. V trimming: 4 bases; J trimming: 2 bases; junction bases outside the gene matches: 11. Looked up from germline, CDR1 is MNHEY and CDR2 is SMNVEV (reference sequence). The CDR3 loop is CASSSYDRVKTYNEQFF. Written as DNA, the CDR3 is TGTGCCAGCAGTTCTTACGACAGGGTAAAGACCTACAATGAGCAGTTCTTC.

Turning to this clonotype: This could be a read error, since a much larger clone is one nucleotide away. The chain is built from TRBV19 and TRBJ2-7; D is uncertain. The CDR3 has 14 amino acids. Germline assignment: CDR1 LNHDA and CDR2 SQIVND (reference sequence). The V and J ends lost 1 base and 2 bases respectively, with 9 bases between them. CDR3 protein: CASSIGVNAYEQYF. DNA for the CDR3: TGTGCCAGTAGTATAGGAGTGAATGCCTACGAGCAGTACTTC.

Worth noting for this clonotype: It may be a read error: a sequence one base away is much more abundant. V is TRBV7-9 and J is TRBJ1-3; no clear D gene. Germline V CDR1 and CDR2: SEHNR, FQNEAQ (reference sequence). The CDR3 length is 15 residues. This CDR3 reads CASGLASSSGNTIYF. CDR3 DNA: TGTGCCAGCGGCTTAGCTTCCAGCTCTGGAAACACCATATATTTT.

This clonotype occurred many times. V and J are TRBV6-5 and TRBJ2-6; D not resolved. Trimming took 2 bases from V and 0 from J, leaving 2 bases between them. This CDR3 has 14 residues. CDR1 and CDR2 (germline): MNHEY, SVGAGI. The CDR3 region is CASSYNSGANVLTF. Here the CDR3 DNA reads TGTGCCAGCAGTTACAACTCTGGGGCCAACGTCCTGACTTTC.